This T cell receptor (beta chain) was obtained from a study of shared clonotypes between healthy human individuals. Comment on this clone: Its target is not known.

V dropped 1 base and J dropped 5 bases, with 14 bases sitting between them. The CDR3 is made up of 15 amino acids. Germline V lookup: CDR1 SGHVS, CDR2 FQNEAQ. Recent vaccinations or acute infections were absent in the healthy HIV-negative adult donors. Donors, without exception, were Caucasian adults residing in Nashville, Tennessee. Notes on the study in general: Estimated clonotype richness was generally higher in naive than memory subsets.

Produced via immunoSEQ multiplex PCR; TCRdb's table is partial and in-frame only. The table has over a million clones, around 98.5% seen once. The sample consisted of naive CD4+ T cells sorted from blood. Sample subset: CD45RA+ positively selected. The TCR sequence derives from a man aged 30-40 years in good health. V usage is TRBV7-8 and J usage is TRBJ1-2; D call uncertain. The CDR3 is CASSLGTRALYGYTF. CDR3 DNA: TGTGCCAGCAGCTTAGGGACCCGGGCATTATATGGCTACACCTTC.